A selection of T cell receptor beta chains follows, all from one sample in a study of control samples from healthy donors and cancer patients. Only in-frame clones appear in the TCRdb table, and some are missing; sequencing was by immunoSEQ multiplex PCR. The sample holds about 190,000 clones, about 89% seen once. Sequencing was performed on blood. The receptor source for this set is a young man in good health. Both conserved end residues are part of each CDR3. D genes are given only for firm matches. Only some rows state a clone size, as once, few, many or a class for expanded clones.

J gene: TRBJ2-3
V gene: TRBV3-1/TRBV3-2
clone size: .
D gene: .
CDR3 protein: CASSRQGTDTQYF
CDR3 DNA: TGTGCCAGCAGCCGACAGGGCACAGATACGCAGTATTTT

J gene: TRBJ2-2
V gene: TRBV15
clone size: .
D gene: TRBD2
CDR3 protein: CATSSTGGGFTGELFF
CDR3 DNA: TGTGCCACCAGCTCTACGGGCGGGGGGTTTACCGGGGAGCTGTTTTTT

J gene: TRBJ2-2
V gene: TRBV4-1
clone size: .
D gene: TRBD2
CDR3 protein: CASSLEAGGRRTGELFF
CDR3 DNA: TGCGCCAGCAGTCTCGAAGCGGGGGGGCGTAGGACCGGGGAGCTGTTTTTT

J gene: TRBJ2-1
V gene: TRBV29-1
clone size: .
D gene: .
CDR3 protein: CSVESGGGPSRYNEQFF
CDR3 DNA: TGCAGCGTTGAATCCGGCGGGGGCCCAAGCCGCTACAATGAGCAGTTCTTC

J gene: TRBJ1-2
V gene: TRBV27
clone size: .
D gene: TRBD1
CDR3 protein: CASSLREGAGGYTF
CDR3 DNA: TGTGCCAGCAGTTTACGCGAGGGGGCGGGGGGCTACACCTTC

J gene: TRBJ2-7
V gene: TRBV6-2/TRBV6-3
clone size: .
D gene: .
CDR3 protein: CASSYSSSEQYF
CDR3 DNA: TGTGCCAGCAGTTACTCCTCGTCCGAGCAGTACTTC

J gene: TRBJ1-2
V gene: TRBV10-3
clone size: once
D gene: TRBD1
CDR3 protein: CAISQKGGQDYGYTF
CDR3 DNA: TGTGCCATCAGCCAGAAAGGGGGCCAAGACTATGGCTACACCTTC

J gene: TRBJ1-1
V gene: TRBV2
clone size: .
D gene: TRBD1
CDR3 protein: CASSGVTGDEAFF
CDR3 DNA: TGTGCCAGCAGTGGAGTCACAGGGGATGAAGCTTTCTTT

J gene: TRBJ2-3
V gene: TRBV5-4
clone size: .
D gene: TRBD2
CDR3 protein: CASSSGGAGTDTQYF
CDR3 DNA: TGTGCCAGCAGCTCCGGGGGGGCCGGCACAGATACGCAGTATTTT

J gene: TRBJ1-2
V gene: TRBV5-6
clone size: .
D gene: TRBD1
CDR3 protein: CASSPDRVEGYTF
CDR3 DNA: TGTGCCAGCAGCCCGGACAGGGTGGAGGGCTACACCTTC

J gene: TRBJ1-3
V gene: TRBV5-1
clone size: .
D gene: .
CDR3 protein: CASSLKQGPRSGNTIYF
CDR3 DNA: TGCGCCAGCAGCTTGAAGCAGGGGCCCCGCTCTGGAAACACCATATATTTT

J gene: TRBJ1-1
V gene: TRBV30
clone size: few
D gene: .
CDR3 protein: CAWSVGTIRNTEAFF
CDR3 DNA: TGTGCCTGGAGTGTGGGGACGATAAGGAACACTGAAGCTTTCTTT

J gene: TRBJ1-1
V gene: TRBV6-5
clone size: .
D gene: .
CDR3 protein: CASHPPTNTEAFF
CDR3 DNA: TGTGCCAGCCACCCCCCCACCAACACTGAAGCTTTCTTT

J gene: TRBJ2-1
V gene: TRBV7-6
clone size: .
D gene: TRBD2
CDR3 protein: CASSLPSQLGGDHEQFF
CDR3 DNA: TGTGCCAGCAGCTTACCCTCCCAATTGGGGGGGGACCATGAGCAGTTCTTC

J gene: TRBJ2-7
V gene: TRBV7-9
clone size: .
D gene: .
CDR3 protein: CASSLTGYEQYF
CDR3 DNA: TGTGCCAGCAGCTTAACAGGGTACGAGCAGTACTTC

J gene: TRBJ1-4
V gene: TRBV11-3
clone size: .
D gene: .
CDR3 protein: CASSLRQNEKLFF
CDR3 DNA: TGTGCCAGCAGCCTCAGACAGAATGAAAAACTGTTTTTT

J gene: TRBJ2-3
V gene: TRBV19
clone size: .
D gene: TRBD2
CDR3 protein: CASSPLAGGLLDTQYF
CDR3 DNA: TGTGCCAGTAGTCCACTAGCGGGGGGCCTTTTAGATACGCAGTATTTT

J gene: TRBJ1-3
V gene: TRBV14
clone size: .
D gene: .
CDR3 protein: CASSQAGNTIYF
CDR3 DNA: TGTGCCAGCAGCCAAGCAGGAAACACCATATATTTT

J gene: TRBJ2-1
V gene: TRBV5-6
clone size: .
D gene: .
CDR3 protein: CASSLGLDFSYNEQFF
CDR3 DNA: TGTGCCAGCAGCTTGGGACTAGATTTCTCCTACAATGAGCAGTTCTTC

J gene: TRBJ1-6
V gene: TRBV9
clone size: .
D gene: .
CDR3 protein: CASGGGNSPLHF
CDR3 DNA: TGTGCCAGCGGGGGGGGTAATTCACCCCTCCACTTT

J gene: TRBJ2-7
V gene: TRBV6-6
clone size: .
D gene: TRBD1
CDR3 protein: CASTRTGSNYEQYF
CDR3 DNA: TGTGCCAGCACCAGGACAGGGAGCAACTACGAGCAGTACTTC

J gene: TRBJ2-3
V gene: TRBV27
clone size: .
D gene: .
CDR3 protein: CASSFTRTDTQYF
CDR3 DNA: TGTGCCAGCAGTTTCACCCGTACAGATACGCAGTATTTT

J gene: TRBJ1-1
V gene: TRBV19
clone size: .
D gene: TRBD1
CDR3 protein: CASSRDRADTEAFF
CDR3 DNA: TGTGCCAGTAGTCGGGACAGGGCAGACACTGAAGCTTTCTTT

J gene: TRBJ1-2
V gene: TRBV5-6
clone size: .
D gene: .
CDR3 protein: CASTTDRNLYGYTF
CDR3 DNA: TGTGCCAGCACCACCGACAGGAATCTCTATGGCTACACCTTC

J gene: TRBJ1-2
V gene: TRBV15
clone size: .
D gene: TRBD1
CDR3 protein: CATSRVGDRPNGYTF
CDR3 DNA: TGTGCCACCAGCAGAGTTGGGGACAGACCCAATGGCTACACCTTC

J gene: TRBJ2-2
V gene: TRBV3-1/TRBV3-2
clone size: .
D gene: .
CDR3 protein: CASSRGHGPDTGELFF
CDR3 DNA: TGTGCCAGCAGCCGTGGACACGGTCCGGACACCGGGGAGCTGTTTTTT

J gene: TRBJ2-7
V gene: TRBV12-2
clone size: .
D gene: .
CDR3 protein: CASRTGAGETYEQYF
CDR3 DNA: TGTGCAAGTCGAACTGGAGCGGGGGAGACCTACGAGCAGTACTTC

J gene: TRBJ2-3
V gene: TRBV3-1/TRBV3-2
clone size: .
D gene: .
CDR3 protein: CASSHGPGDADTQYF
CDR3 DNA: TGTGCCAGCAGCCACGGGCCAGGAGATGCAGATACGCAGTATTTT

J gene: TRBJ1-2
V gene: TRBV6-5
clone size: .
D gene: TRBD1
CDR3 protein: CASSRGQGVGGYTF
CDR3 DNA: TGTGCCAGCAGCCGGGGACAGGGTGTAGGGGGCTACACCTTC

J gene: TRBJ2-7
V gene: TRBV11-3
clone size: .
D gene: .
CDR3 protein: CASSSTGVEQYF
CDR3 DNA: TGTGCCAGCAGCTCCACGGGCGTCGAGCAGTACTTC

J gene: TRBJ2-2
V gene: TRBV3-1/TRBV3-2
clone size: .
D gene: TRBD1
CDR3 protein: CASSPGQGNTGELFF
CDR3 DNA: TGTGCCAGCAGCCCGGGACAGGGAAACACCGGGGAGCTGTTTTTT

J gene: TRBJ2-3
V gene: TRBV3-1/TRBV3-2
clone size: .
D gene: TRBD2
CDR3 protein: CASSLEGPPIKRGDYRTDTQYF
CDR3 DNA: TGTGCCAGCAGCCTGGAGGGCCCACCTATTAAGCGGGGGGACTATCGCACAGATACGCAGTATTTT

J gene: TRBJ2-3
V gene: TRBV29-1
clone size: .
D gene: .
CDR3 protein: CSVKKDSSTDTQYF
CDR3 DNA: TGCAGCGTTAAAAAGGACAGCAGCACAGATACGCAGTATTTT

J gene: TRBJ2-3
V gene: TRBV27
clone size: .
D gene: .
CDR3 protein: CASSLSTGTDTQYF
CDR3 DNA: TGTGCCAGCAGTTTAAGTACTGGCACAGATACGCAGTATTTT

J gene: TRBJ2-7
V gene: TRBV5-1
clone size: .
D gene: TRBD1
CDR3 protein: CASSLQGRYEQYF
CDR3 DNA: TGCGCCAGCAGCCTACAGGGGCGGTACGAGCAGTACTTC

J gene: TRBJ1-3
V gene: TRBV30
clone size: .
D gene: .
CDR3 protein: CAWASGTLRNTIYF
CDR3 DNA: TGTGCCTGGGCTTCCGGGACACTCAGAAACACCATATATTTT

J gene: TRBJ1-1
V gene: TRBV3-1/TRBV3-2
clone size: .
D gene: TRBD1
CDR3 protein: CASSQTGGTNTEAFF
CDR3 DNA: TGTGCCAGCAGCCAGACAGGGGGAACGAACACTGAAGCTTTCTTT

J gene: TRBJ2-1
V gene: TRBV7-2
clone size: .
D gene: TRBD1
CDR3 protein: CASSLLLDTGEYYNEQFF
CDR3 DNA: TGTGCCAGCAGCTTACTCCTCGACACAGGGGAATACTACAATGAGCAGTTCTTC

J gene: TRBJ1-1
V gene: TRBV5-1
clone size: .
D gene: TRBD1
CDR3 protein: CASTLPRTGGEAFF
CDR3 DNA: TGCGCCAGCACCCTGCCCCGGACAGGCGGTGAAGCTTTCTTT

J gene: TRBJ1-2
V gene: TRBV2
clone size: .
D gene: .
CDR3 protein: CASGGTEGAPYNYGYTF
CDR3 DNA: TGTGCCAGCGGAGGGACGGAAGGGGCTCCTTATAACTATGGCTACACCTTC

J gene: TRBJ2-7
V gene: TRBV19
clone size: .
D gene: .
CDR3 protein: CASSIGLASGEQYF
CDR3 DNA: TGTGCCAGTAGTATAGGTCTAGCCTCGGGGGAGCAGTACTTC

J gene: TRBJ1-6
V gene: TRBV27
clone size: .
D gene: .
CDR3 protein: CASSLSARSGPAGNSPLHF
CDR3 DNA: TGTGCCAGCAGTTTATCCGCCCGTTCCGGGCCGGCGGGAAATTCACCCCTCCACTTT

J gene: TRBJ1-2
V gene: TRBV27
clone size: .
D gene: TRBD1
CDR3 protein: CASSPDRGSWRGYTF
CDR3 DNA: TGTGCCAGCAGCCCCGACAGGGGGAGCTGGCGGGGCTACACCTTC

J gene: TRBJ2-1
V gene: TRBV30
clone size: .
D gene: TRBD1
CDR3 protein: CAWDLRDLRGWLSYNEQFF
CDR3 DNA: TGTGCCTGGGATCTCCGGGACCTCAGGGGGTGGTTATCCTACAATGAGCAGTTCTTC

J gene: TRBJ1-2
V gene: TRBV4-2
clone size: .
D gene: .
CDR3 protein: CASSQVSGDGTYGYTF
CDR3 DNA: TGTGCCAGCAGCCAAGTCTCAGGGGACGGTACCTATGGCTACACCTTC

J gene: TRBJ1-2
V gene: TRBV7-9
clone size: .
D gene: .
CDR3 protein: CASSLPPRGELYGYTF
CDR3 DNA: TGTGCCAGCAGCTTACCCCCCCGGGGTGAGCTCTATGGCTACACCTTC

J gene: TRBJ1-3
V gene: TRBV28
clone size: few
D gene: .
CDR3 protein: CASRAASGNTIYF
CDR3 DNA: TGTGCCAGCCGCGCCGCCTCTGGAAACACCATATATTTT

J gene: TRBJ2-7
V gene: TRBV2
clone size: .
D gene: .
CDR3 protein: CASRPGVSYEQYF
CDR3 DNA: TGTGCCAGCAGGCCAGGGGTCTCCTACGAGCAGTACTTC

J gene: TRBJ1-6
V gene: TRBV7-9
clone size: .
D gene: .
CDR3 protein: CASSLDSLYSPLHF
CDR3 DNA: TGTGCCAGCAGCCTGGACAGTCTCTATTCACCCCTCCACTTT

J gene: TRBJ1-1
V gene: TRBV9
clone size: .
D gene: .
CDR3 protein: CASSVVHGNTEAFF
CDR3 DNA: TGTGCCAGCAGCGTAGTACATGGCAACACTGAAGCTTTCTTT

J gene: TRBJ1-5
V gene: TRBV19
clone size: .
D gene: TRBD1
CDR3 protein: CASRDRADQPQHF
CDR3 DNA: TGTGCCTCAAGGGACAGGGCCGATCAGCCCCAGCATTTT

J gene: TRBJ1-5
V gene: TRBV2
clone size: .
D gene: .
CDR3 protein: CASSEGDVKPQHF
CDR3 DNA: TGTGCCAGCAGTGAAGGGGATGTAAAGCCCCAGCATTTT

J gene: TRBJ2-2
V gene: TRBV10-2
clone size: few
D gene: .
CDR3 protein: CATTRTSLLNTGELFF
CDR3 DNA: TGCGCCACCACCCGGACATCCCTTCTGAACACCGGGGAGCTGTTTTTT